These 21 T cell receptor beta chains came from one sample sequenced in a study of OX40 agonist ivuxolimab in advanced cancers. To prepare the library, the immunoSEQ multiplex PCR assay was applied. TCRdb re-hosts the immuneACCESS table, in-frame sequences only. Its copies lack some clones; in the studies checked, an unresolved V gene accounts for under half of them, and the cause for the rest is not known. The table for this sample lists tens of thousands of clones; 80% to 95% of them were counted only once. The top ten constitute around 0.51% of the sample. The sequenced sample was CD4+ or CD8+ T cells sorted from blood, obtained in a trial of the OX40 agonist ivuxolimab. The receptors stem from an adult with an advanced solid tumor such as melanoma, head and neck, liver or kidney cancer.

This sequence joins TRBV19 and TRBJ2-3; D not resolved. This CDR3 has 15 residues. V was cut by 6 bases and J by 0 bases, with 13 bases left in between. Germline-derived CDR1 and CDR2 are LNHDA and SQIVND (reference sequence). The CDR3 bases are TGTGCCAGTAGCCCCTCAAGATCTAGCACAGATACGCAGTATTTT. Translation gives CASSPSRSSTDTQYF.

The gene calls are TRBV7-2 and TRBJ1-4; unclear D gene. Trimming stripped 4 bases from V and 3 bases from J, with 9 bases between. The CDR3 contains 14 residues. The V gene's germline CDR1 is SGHTA and CDR2 FQGNSA. CDR3 amino acids: CASSSTEANEKLFF. CDR3 bases: TGTGCCAGCAGCTCAACTGAGGCTAATGAAAAACTGTTTTTT.

This chain connects TRBV5-4 to TRBJ2-2, with D hard to call. The germline V and J ends were trimmed by 1 base and 1 base, with 5 bases remaining between them. The CDR3 length is 14 residues. Per the germline V gene, CDR1 is SGHNT and CDR2 is YYREEE (reference sequence). The CDR3 spells CASSLRVNTGELFF. CDR3 bases: TGTGCCAGCAGCTTGCGCGTGAACACCGGGGAGCTGTTTTTT.

J is TRBJ2-1 and V is TRBV28, with 8 bases lining up with TRBD2. Germline CDR1 MDHEN, CDR2 SYDVKM. The CDR3 length is 14 residues. Unmatched junction bases numbered 2, after V lost 2 bases and J lost 5 bases. CDR3 nucleotides: TGTGCCAGCAGTTTAATTAGCGGGGACAATGAGCAGTTCTTC. This translates into CASSLISGDNEQFF. Full variable domain (remainder filled in from reference TRBV28 and TRBJ2-1): DVKVTQSSRYLVKRTGEKVFLECVQDMDHENMFWYRQDPGLGLRLIYFSYDVKMKEKGDIPEGYSVSREKKERFSLILESASTNQTSMYLCASSLISGDNEQFFGPGTRLTVL.

V usage is TRBV6-6 and J usage is TRBJ2-1, with TRBD2 matching over 9 bases. Germline V gene sequence: CDR1 MNHNY, CDR2 SVGAGI (reference sequence). The V gene end was trimmed by 0 bases and the J gene end by 6 bases; junction bases not matched to a gene: 3. CDR3 length: 15 residues. CDR3 protein: CASSYSIAGANEQFF. The CDR3, as DNA: TGTGCCAGCAGTTACTCGATAGCGGGAGCCAATGAGCAGTTCTTC.

The chain links TRBV29-1 to TRBJ1-3; D gene ambiguous. V was cut by 2 bases and J by 0 bases, with 5 bases left in between. Germline lookup yields CDR1 SQVTM and CDR2 ANQGSEA. The CDR3 loop spans 13 amino acids. DNA of the CDR3: TGCAGCGTTGAACGTTCCTCTGGAAACACCATATATTTT. It yields the protein CSVERSSGNTIYF. The full variable domain, rest sourced from reference TRBV29-1 and TRBJ1-3, is SAVISQKPSRDICQRGTSLTIQCQVDSQVTMMFWYRQQPGQSLTLIATANQGSEATYESGFVIDKFPISRPNLTFSTLTVSNMSPEDSSIYLCSVERSSGNTIYFGEGSWLTVV.

V gene TRBV6-1 combines with J gene TRBJ1-3; 8 bases are shared with TRBD1. This CDR3 region has 13 residues. From germline, CDR1 is MNHNS and CDR2 SASEGT. V shed 7 bases and J 2 bases; nucleotides not matched to a gene: 1. CDR3 residues: CASTDRAGNTIYF. The CDR3, as DNA: TGTGCCAGCACGGACAGGGCTGGAAACACCATATATTTT.

The gene calls are TRBV28 and TRBJ2-7; 8 nucleotides align to TRBD2. Trimming removed 6 bases from V and 6 bases from J; junction bases left unmatched: 10. In germline, CDR1 is MDHEN, CDR2 SYDVKM. This CDR3 region has 14 residues. The CDR3 reads CASRTGGEVTEQYF. The CDR3 nucleotides are TGTGCCAGCAGGACCGGGGGGGAGGTTACCGAGCAGTACTTC. Using reference TRBV28 and TRBJ2-7 for the parts outside the CDR3, the full variable domain is DVKVTQSSRYLVKRTGEKVFLECVQDMDHENMFWYRQDPGLGLRLIYFSYDVKMKEKGDIPEGYSVSREKKERFSLILESASTNQTSMYLCASRTGGEVTEQYFGPGTRLTVT.

The chain links TRBV7-2 to TRBJ2-7; the D gene is possibly TRBD2 (5 bases). The germline V gene encodes CDR1 SGHTA and CDR2 FQGNSA. The CDR3 has 14 residues. V was trimmed by 5 bases and J by 3 bases, leaving 14 bases between them. The CDR3 spells CASSRYSANYEQYF. CDR3 nucleotides: TGTGCCAGCAGCCGCTATAGCGCAAACTACGAGCAGTACTTC.

CDR3 in DNA: TGTGCCTGGAGCCCAGGAGGGACCTACGAGCAGTACTTC. Its translation: CAWSPGGTYEQYF. The V call is TRBV30, the J call TRBJ2-7, with a tentative D call TRBD2 (6 bases). The germline V and J ends were trimmed by 3 bases and 2 bases, with 11 bases remaining between them. CDR1 and CDR2 from the germline V gene are GTSNPN and SVGIG (reference sequence). The CDR3 covers 13 residues.

The chain combines TRBV28 with TRBJ1-2; D possibly corresponds to TRBD1 (6 bases). CDR1 is MDHEN, CDR2 SYDVKM, per germline. The V end lost 2 bases, the J end lost 8 bases, and 15 bases lay between the germline ends. The CDR3 contains 14 residues. CDR3 nucleotides: TGTGCCAGCAGTTTAGCGTCAGGGGTAAGGGGCTACACCTTC. Encoded protein: CASSLASGVRGYTF.

The chain links TRBV13 to TRBJ2-2; D possibly corresponds to TRBD1 (5 bases). This CDR3 is built from 15 residues. CDR1 and CDR2 (germline): PRHDT, FYEKMQ (reference sequence). V was cut by 5 bases and J by 1 base, with 11 bases left in between. In nucleotides, the CDR3 is TGTGCCAGCAGCCCGGGTACAGGGAACACCGGGGAGCTGTTTTTT. It yields the protein CASSPGTGNTGELFF.

The chain links TRBV27 to TRBJ2-7; no clear D gene. The CDR3 has 13 residues. V lost 2 bases and J 1 base, leaving 6 bases between the germline ends. Germline loops: CDR1 MNHEY, CDR2 SMNVEV (reference sequence). The CDR3, as DNA: TGTGCCAGCAGTTTACGGATTTCCTACGAGCAGTACTTC. Translation: CASSLRISYEQYF.

The V gene is TRBV11-1, the J gene TRBJ2-5, with 9 bases matching TRBD2. CDR1 and CDR2 from the germline V gene are SGHAT and FQDESV (reference sequence). The CDR3 has 14 residues. V shed 5 bases, J shed 5 bases, and the junction held 6 bases outside the gene matches. The CDR3 loop reads CASSHGTSYETQYF. The CDR3 coding sequence is TGTGCCAGCAGCCATGGGACTAGCTACGAGACCCAGTACTTC. Drawing the rest from reference TRBV11-1 and TRBJ2-5, the complete variable domain is EAEVAQSPRYKITEKSQAVAFWCDPISGHATLYWYRQILGQGPELLVQFQDESVVDDSQLPKDRFSAERLKGVDSTLKIQPAELGDSAMYLCASSHGTSYETQYFGPGTRLLVL.

In its sample, this clone was seen once. The genes are TRBV28 and TRBJ2-7; 8 nucleotides agree with TRBD2. Germline CDR1 and CDR2: MDHEN and SYDVKM. The CDR3 totals 14 residues. J gave up 0 bases and V 7 bases, and 5 bases lay outside the gene matches. The CDR3 region is CASKPAGDSYEQYF. The CDR3 DNA is TGTGCCAGCAAACCAGCGGGAGACTCCTACGAGCAGTACTTC.

The CDR3, as DNA: TGTGCCAGTAGTGGGCGTTGGGAGGGCAATCAGCCCCAGCATTTT. Protein sequence: CASSGRWEGNQPQHF. This chain uses TRBV19 with TRBJ1-5; D is undetermined. Trimming cost V 5 bases and J 2 bases, with 13 bases left between them. This CDR3 region has 15 residues. The germline V gene encodes CDR1 LNHDA and CDR2 SQIVND (reference sequence).

The chain is built from TRBV7-3 and TRBJ1-5, with 7 bases matching TRBD1. The length of the CDR3 is 17 residues. With 1 base clipped from V and 1 base from J, the junction kept 7 bases outside the gene matches. In germline, CDR1 is SGHTA, CDR2 FQGTGA. The CDR3 DNA reads TGTGCCAGCAGCTTAAACAACAGGGGATTCAGCAATCAGCCCCAGCATTTT. Translating it yields CASSLNNRGFSNQPQHF.

The chain uses TRBV10-3 and TRBJ2-3, with a possible D match to TRBD1 (5 bases). The CDR3 loop spans 13 amino acids. CDR1 is ENHRY and CDR2 is SYGVKD in the germline V gene. With 8 bases removed from V and 3 bases from J, the gap between germline ends came to 12 bases. Written as DNA, the CDR3 is TGTGCCATCGCAGGGCTACCTACAGATACGCAGTATTTT. Its protein is CAIAGLPTDTQYF.

The chain joins TRBV28 to TRBJ1-1, with 8 bases that match TRBD1. J was trimmed by 3 bases and V by 10 bases; bases with no gene match: 1. CDR3 length equals 11 residues. The germline CDR1 and CDR2 sequences are MDHEN and SYDVKM. DNA of the CDR3: TGTGCCACACAGGGGGACACTGAAGCTTTCTTT. Amino acids: CATQGDTEAFF.

A remark on this clone: Other DNA sequences in the sample encode the same CDR3. J is TRBJ2-4 and V is TRBV7-2; TRBD2 might be the D (7 bases). From germline, CDR1 is SGHTA and CDR2 FQGNSA. This CDR3 contains 13 residues. V gave up 2 bases and J gave up 15 bases, with 17 bases separating them. CDR3 bases: TGTGCCAGCAGCTTAAAGGGTCGGGGGGCTGCGTACTTC. Encoded protein: CASSLKGRGAAYF.

The rearrangement links TRBV7-2 to TRBJ2-5; 9 nucleotides align to TRBD2. This CDR3 contains 14 residues. The V gene's germline CDR1 is SGHTA and CDR2 FQGNSA. The junction had 5 bases not matched to a gene; V was cut back by 5 bases and J by 4 bases. The CDR3 bases are TGTGCCAGCAGCCCGGGACTAGCAGGAGAGACCCAGTACTTC. This translates into CASSPGLAGETQYF.